A single sample is the source of the 22 T cell receptor beta chains below, sequenced in a study of T cells in Graves' hyperthyroidism and ophthalmopathy. Researchers took RNA transcripts and amplified the TCR beta CDR3 regions from them. The HTBI primer set was used in a first-round RT-PCR of the TCR CDR3. TCRdb re-analysed the multiplex PCR reads in MiXCR, keeping a single row per CDR3 protein. Found here are hundreds of thousands of distinct CDR3 sequences, about two fifths of them singletons; the top ten hold approximately 10%. The sample taken for sequencing was blood. These receptors were obtained from a man aged 18 to 29 with Graves' hyperthyroidism.

The chain recombines TRBV10-2 with TRBJ2-2; D may correspond to TRBD1 or TRBD2 (5 bases each). The CDR3 contains 14 residues. Germline V gene data show CDR1 as WSHSY and CDR2 as SAAADI. Between the trimmed V and J ends, which lost 7 bases and 3 bases, there was a span of 12 bases. Here the CDR3 reads CASKEGRYTGELFF. DNA for the CDR3: TGCGCCAGCAAAGAGGGACGGTACACCGGGGAGCTGTTTTTT.

V is TRBV29-1 and J is TRBJ1-2; D not resolved. The germline CDR1 and CDR2 sequences are SQVTM and ANQGSEA. This CDR3 comprises 15 residues. CDR3: CSDMQDGYSEEGYTF. The CDR3 coding sequence is TGCAGTGACATGCAGGACGGCTACAGTGAGGAAGGCTACACCTTC.

In this sample, this clonotype turned up a few times. The chain couples TRBV7-2 to TRBJ2-5; no clear D. V was pared by 0 bases and J by 2 bases, with 10 bases between. The CDR3 loop spans 15 amino acids. Germline V gives CDR1 SGHTA, CDR2 FQGNSA. CDR3 nucleotide sequence: TGTGCCAGCAGCTTAGCTATACGGCAGCAAGAGACCCAGTACTTC. Amino acid sequence: CASSLAIRQQETQYF.

The V call is TRBV9, the J call TRBJ1-6; no firm D call. Germline V gene lookup returns CDR1 SGDLS and CDR2 YYNGEE. V shed 0 bases and J shed 0 bases, with 10 bases lying between them. This CDR3 region has 17 residues. CDR3 protein: CASSVEVGSSYNSPLHF. As DNA, the CDR3 is TGTGCCAGCAGCGTAGAAGTAGGGAGCTCCTATAATTCACCCCTCCACTTT. Drawing the rest from reference TRBV9 and TRBJ1-6, the complete variable domain is DSGVTQTPKHLITATGQRVTLRCSPRSGDLSVYWYQQSLDQGLQFLIQYYNGEERAKGNILERFSAQQFPDLHSELNLSSLELGDSALYFCASSVEVGSSYNSPLHFGNGTRLTVT.

V usage is TRBV29-1 and J usage is TRBJ2-2; 14 nucleotides agree with TRBD2. The CDR3 is 14 amino acids. In germline, CDR1 is SQVTM, CDR2 ANQGSEA. V shed 8 bases and J 4 bases; nucleotides not matched to a gene: 3. The CDR3 loop is CSTGTSGSTGELFF. CDR3 nucleotide sequence: TGCAGCACGGGGACTAGCGGGAGCACCGGGGAGCTGTTTTTT.

V is TRBV4-3 and J is TRBJ2-7, with 10 bases fitting TRBD2. The V gene end was trimmed by 0 bases and the J gene end by 9 bases; junction bases not matched to a gene: 11. This CDR3 region has 16 residues. The germline V gene encodes CDR1 LGHNA and CDR2 YSLEER. This CDR3 reads CASSQDWLAGAEGQYF. In nucleotides, the CDR3 is TGCGCCAGCAGCCAAGATTGGCTAGCGGGAGCAGAGGGGCAGTACTTC.

V gene TRBV6-1 combines with J gene TRBJ2-7; D gene uncertain. The CDR3 sequence is 12 residues long. V shed 6 bases and J shed 4 bases, with 10 bases lying between them. Germline V gene lookup returns CDR1 MNHNS and CDR2 SASEGT. The CDR3 loop reads CASRPRRYEQYF. The CDR3, as DNA: TGTGCCAGCAGGCCTAGAAGGTACGAGCAGTACTTC.

This clonotype was recorded at least ten times. The chain carries TRBV10-3 and TRBJ2-5; D possibly corresponds to TRBD2 (6 bases). Trimming removed 4 bases at V and 2 bases at J, with 14 bases between. The CDR3 covers 15 residues. Germline V gene data show CDR1 as ENHRY and CDR2 as SYGVKD. CDR3 region: CAISGGDLRQETQYF. In DNA, the CDR3 is TGTGCCATCAGTGGGGGGGACTTACGTCAAGAGACCCAGTACTTC.

This clonotype was detected only a few times. V and J are TRBV12-3 or TRBV12-4 and TRBJ1-4; possibly TRBD1 for D (5 bases). Trimming took off 3 bases at V and 3 bases at J, with 11 bases between the two ends. The CDR3 spans 15 residues. The CDR3 nucleotides read TGTGCCAGCAGTTTGGTAGCGGGGCCTAATGAAAAACTGTTTTTT. Translation gives CASSLVAGPNEKLFF.

This clonotype was detected only a few times. The rearrangement joins TRBV5-5 to TRBJ2-7; D not resolved. Germline V CDR1 and CDR2: SGHKS, YYEKEE (reference sequence). Trimming shortened V by 1 base and J by 0 bases, and 11 bases separated the two germline ends. This CDR3 is built from 15 residues. The CDR3 DNA is TGTGCCAGCAGCTTGAGGGCTATCACCTCCTACGAGCAGTACTTC. Amino acid sequence: CASSLRAITSYEQYF.

This clonotype was seen many times. The rearrangement joins TRBV20-1 to TRBJ1-6, with TRBD1 matching 10 bases. This CDR3 comprises 14 residues. Germline trimming cut 6 bases from V and 8 bases from J; bases unmatched to any gene: 7. CDR1 and CDR2 (germline): DFQATT, SNEGSKA (reference sequence). The CDR3: CSAAETGGYSPLHF. CDR3 DNA: TGCAGTGCGGCCGAGACAGGGGGCTATTCACCCCTCCACTTT.

This clonotype has only a few counts. This chain joins TRBV5-1 and TRBJ2-7; perhaps TRBD2 as D (6 bases). V was clipped by 4 bases and J by 2 bases, with 16 bases between them. This CDR3 comprises 15 residues. Germline V gene data show CDR1 as SGHRS and CDR2 as YFSETQ. The CDR3 is CASSPVGTEPYEQYF. As DNA, the CDR3 is TGCGCCAGCAGCCCTGTTGGGACTGAACCCTACGAGCAGTACTTC. The variable domain in full, completed from reference TRBV5-1 and TRBJ2-7, reads KAGVTQTPRYLIKTRGQQVTLSCSPISGHRSVSWYQQTPGQGLQFLFEYFSETQRNKGNFPGRFSGRQFSNSRSEMNVSTLELGDSALYLCASSPVGTEPYEQYFGPGTRLTVT.

This clonotype was seen at least ten times. The CDR3 spells CASSIWDTINYGYTF. Here the CDR3 DNA reads TGTGCCAGTAGTATCTGGGACACGATTAACTATGGCTACACCTTC. V gene TRBV19 combines with J gene TRBJ1-2; D is perhaps TRBD1 (6 bases). The CDR3 contains 15 residues. Trimming removed 3 bases from V and 1 base from J, with 12 bases in between. The germline CDR1 and CDR2 sequences are LNHDA and SQIVND (reference sequence).

This clonotype has only a few counts. J is TRBJ1-5 and V is TRBV12-3 or TRBV12-4, with TRBD1 matching 10 bases. Trimming cost V 3 bases and J 4 bases; bases outside gene matches: 3. This CDR3 is 15 amino acids long. The CDR3 protein is CASSFPGQGNQPQHF. The CDR3 DNA follows: TGTGCCAGCAGTTTTCCGGGACAGGGGAATCAGCCCCAGCATTTT.

The chain is built from TRBV10-3 and TRBJ1-2, with a weak D call TRBD1 (5 bases). V lost 2 bases to trimming and J lost 3 bases, with 10 bases between them. The germline V gene has CDR1 ENHRY and CDR2 SYGVKD. This CDR3 has 14 residues. The DNA of the CDR3 is TGTGCCATCAGTGAGGGGGTAGGGGACTATGGCTACACCTTC. This sequence encodes CAISEGVGDYGYTF.

The table lists this clonotype with a count of one. The rearrangement uses TRBV10-3 and TRBJ2-7; D is perhaps TRBD1 or TRBD2 (6 bases each). From germline, CDR1 is ENHRY and CDR2 SYGVKD. Trimming removed 4 bases at V and 0 bases at J, with 22 bases between. This CDR3 has 18 amino acids. The chain's CDR3 is CAISGGASRTDSSYEQYF. CDR3 DNA sequence: TGTGCCATCAGTGGGGGGGCTAGCCGGACAGACTCCTCCTACGAGCAGTACTTC.

J is TRBJ1-5 and V is TRBV6-5; weak D call: TRBD1 (6 bases). Germline V gene sequence: CDR1 MNHEY, CDR2 SVGAGI. Trimming took off 2 bases at V and 2 bases at J, with 16 bases between the two ends. The CDR3 has 17 amino acids. For the CDR3, the DNA is TGTGCCAGCAGTTACATGGGGGCAAACGGGGGCAATCAGCCCCAGCATTTT. This encodes CASSYMGANGGNQPQHF.

This clonotype was recorded at least ten times. V gene TRBV7-9 combines with J gene TRBJ1-1, with D uncertain. The CDR3 sequence is 11 residues long. Per germline, CDR1 SEHNR and CDR2 FQNEAQ (reference sequence). Trimming shortened V by 1 base and J by 8 bases, and 5 bases separated the two germline ends. CDR3 in amino acids: CASSLEREAFF. CDR3 coding DNA: TGTGCCAGCAGCTTAGAACGGGAAGCTTTCTTT.

About this clonotype: Germline is not matched at one junction end, which may reflect a read error. The J gene is TRBJ2-5, the V gene TRBV24-1; the D gene is possibly TRBD1 (5 bases). This CDR3 has 13 residues. Germline V gene data show CDR1 as KGHDR and CDR2 as SFDVKD. This CDR3 reads CATSGQLQETQNF. The CDR3 coding sequence is TGTGCCACCAGTGGACAGTTGCAAGAAACCCAGAACTTC.

In regard to this clonotype: A much bigger clone sits one base away, suggesting this may be a read error. The gene calls are TRBV2 and TRBJ1-3; no reliable D call. This CDR3 is 14 amino acids long. V was trimmed by 8 bases and J by 9 bases, leaving 20 bases between them. Germline CDR1 SNHLY, CDR2 FYNNEI. The CDR3 DNA follows: TGTGCCAGCCGAGGTGAGGTGCCGAGTGGCACCATATATTTT. This codes for CASRGEVPSGTIYF.

There are many counts of this clonotype. J is TRBJ1-1 and V is TRBV20-1, with 7 nucleotides matching TRBD1. CDR1 DFQATT and CDR2 SNEGSKA come from the germline V gene (reference sequence). The CDR3 spans 13 residues. After removal of 5 bases from V and 5 bases from J, the junction contained 8 bases not matched to a gene. CDR3 protein: CSAQTGRTTEAFF. The CDR3 DNA sequence: TGCAGTGCTCAGACAGGGAGGACGACTGAAGCTTTCTTT.

The chain uses TRBV13 and TRBJ2-2, with D possibly TRBD2 on 6 matching bases. Germline V gene lookup returns CDR1 PRHDT and CDR2 FYEKMQ (reference sequence). V lost 1 base, J lost 3 bases, and 9 bases lay in between. The CDR3 has 15 residues. The CDR3 loop is CASSLAGVYTGELFF. In DNA, the CDR3 is TGTGCCAGCAGCTTAGCGGGGGTTTACACCGGGGAGCTGTTTTTT.